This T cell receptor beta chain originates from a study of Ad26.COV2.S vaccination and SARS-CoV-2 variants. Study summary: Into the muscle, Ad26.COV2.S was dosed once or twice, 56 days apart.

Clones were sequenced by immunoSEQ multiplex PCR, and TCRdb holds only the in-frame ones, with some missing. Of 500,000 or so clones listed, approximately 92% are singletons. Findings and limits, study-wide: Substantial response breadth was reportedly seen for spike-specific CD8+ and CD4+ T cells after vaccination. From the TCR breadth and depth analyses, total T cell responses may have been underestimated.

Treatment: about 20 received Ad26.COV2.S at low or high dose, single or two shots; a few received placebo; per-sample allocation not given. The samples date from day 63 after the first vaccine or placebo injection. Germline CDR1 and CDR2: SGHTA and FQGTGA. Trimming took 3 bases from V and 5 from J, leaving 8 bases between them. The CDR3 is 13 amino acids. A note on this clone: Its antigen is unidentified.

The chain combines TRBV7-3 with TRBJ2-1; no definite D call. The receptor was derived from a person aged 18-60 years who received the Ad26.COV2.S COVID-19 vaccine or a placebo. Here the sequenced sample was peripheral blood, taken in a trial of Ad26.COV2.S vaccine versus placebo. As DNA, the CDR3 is TGTGCCAGCAGCTTTCAGGCAGACAATGAGCAGTTCTTC. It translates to CASSFQADNEQFF.